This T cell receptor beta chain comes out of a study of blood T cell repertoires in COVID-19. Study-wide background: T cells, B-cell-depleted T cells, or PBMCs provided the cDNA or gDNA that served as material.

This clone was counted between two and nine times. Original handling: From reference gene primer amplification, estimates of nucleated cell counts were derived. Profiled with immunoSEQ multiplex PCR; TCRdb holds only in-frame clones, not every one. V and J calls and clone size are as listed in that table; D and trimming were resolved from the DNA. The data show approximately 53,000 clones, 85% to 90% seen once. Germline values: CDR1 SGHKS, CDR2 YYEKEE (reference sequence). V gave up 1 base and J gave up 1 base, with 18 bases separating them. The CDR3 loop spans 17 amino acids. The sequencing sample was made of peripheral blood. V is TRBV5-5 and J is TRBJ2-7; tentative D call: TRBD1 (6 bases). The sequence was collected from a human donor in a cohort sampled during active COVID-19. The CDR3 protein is CASSLNPGLDSSYEQYF. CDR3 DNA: TGTGCCAGCAGCTTGAACCCCGGCCTGGACAGTTCCTACGAGCAGTACTTC.